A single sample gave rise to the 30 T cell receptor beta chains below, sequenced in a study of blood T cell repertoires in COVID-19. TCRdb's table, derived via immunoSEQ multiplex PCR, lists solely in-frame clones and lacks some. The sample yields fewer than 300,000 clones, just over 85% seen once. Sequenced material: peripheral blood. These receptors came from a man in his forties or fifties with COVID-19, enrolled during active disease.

The CDR3 region has the DNA TGTGCCAGCAGTGACGGGACAGGGGGCAATTCACCCCTCCACTTT. Protein product: CASSDGTGGNSPLHF. V usage is TRBV6-4 and J usage is TRBJ1-6; 12 bases align to TRBD1. This CDR3 is 15 amino acids long. With 2 bases clipped from V and 7 bases from J, the junction kept 0 bases outside the gene matches. Per the germline V gene, CDR1 is MRHNA and CDR2 is SNTAGT.

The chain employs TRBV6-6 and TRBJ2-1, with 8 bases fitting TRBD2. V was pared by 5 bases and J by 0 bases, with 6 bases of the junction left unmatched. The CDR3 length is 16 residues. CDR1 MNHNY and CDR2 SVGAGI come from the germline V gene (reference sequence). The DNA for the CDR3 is TGTGCCAGCAGTGGCCCGGGGGGGAGCTCCTACAATGAGCAGTTCTTC. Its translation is CASSGPGGSSYNEQFF.

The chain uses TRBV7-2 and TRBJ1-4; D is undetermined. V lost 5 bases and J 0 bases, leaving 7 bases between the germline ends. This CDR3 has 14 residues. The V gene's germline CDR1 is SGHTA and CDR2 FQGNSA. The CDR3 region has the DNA TGTGCCAGCAGCCCCCGTGCAACTAATGAAAAACTGTTTTTT. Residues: CASSPRATNEKLFF.

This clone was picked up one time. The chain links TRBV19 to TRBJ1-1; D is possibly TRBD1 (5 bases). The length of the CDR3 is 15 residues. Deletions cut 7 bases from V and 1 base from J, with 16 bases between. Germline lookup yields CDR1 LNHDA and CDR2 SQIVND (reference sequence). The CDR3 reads CASKVGAERNTEAFF. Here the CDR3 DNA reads TGTGCCAGTAAGGTAGGGGCCGAGAGGAACACTGAAGCTTTCTTT.

This CDR3 is CASRGQGNQPQHF. The DNA for the CDR3 is TGTGCCAGCAGGGGCCAAGGCAATCAGCCCCAGCATTTT. The gene calls are TRBV6-5 and TRBJ1-5; D is uncertain. The CDR3 contains 13 residues. Germline V lookup: CDR1 MNHEY, CDR2 SVGAGI. The V end lost 6 bases, the J end lost 2 bases, and 8 bases lay between the germline ends.

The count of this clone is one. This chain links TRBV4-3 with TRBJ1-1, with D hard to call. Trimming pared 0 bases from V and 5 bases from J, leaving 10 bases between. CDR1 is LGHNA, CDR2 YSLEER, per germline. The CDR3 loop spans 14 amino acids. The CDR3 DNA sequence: TGCGCCAGCAGCCAAGATTCTGGGCAGACTGAAGCTTTCTTT. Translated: CASSQDSGQTEAFF.

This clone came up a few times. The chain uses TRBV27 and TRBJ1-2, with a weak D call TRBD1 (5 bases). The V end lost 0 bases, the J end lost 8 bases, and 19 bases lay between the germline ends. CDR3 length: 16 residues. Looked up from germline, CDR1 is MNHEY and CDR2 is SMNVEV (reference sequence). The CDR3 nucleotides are TGTGCCAGCAGTTTATCGACGGGGGGGTCTCAGTGGGGCTACACCTTC. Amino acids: CASSLSTGGSQWGYTF.

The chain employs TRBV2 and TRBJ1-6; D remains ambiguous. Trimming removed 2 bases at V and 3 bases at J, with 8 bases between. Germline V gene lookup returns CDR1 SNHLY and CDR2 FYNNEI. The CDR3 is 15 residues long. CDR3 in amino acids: CASSEQADYNSPLHF. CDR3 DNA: TGTGCCAGCAGTGAACAGGCCGACTATAATTCACCCCTCCACTTT.

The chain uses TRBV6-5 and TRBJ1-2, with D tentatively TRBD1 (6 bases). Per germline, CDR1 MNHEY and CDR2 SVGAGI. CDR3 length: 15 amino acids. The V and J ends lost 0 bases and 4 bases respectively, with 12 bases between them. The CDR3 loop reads CASSYSGGNSYGYTF. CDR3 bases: TGTGCCAGCAGTTACTCTGGGGGCAACTCCTATGGCTACACCTTC.

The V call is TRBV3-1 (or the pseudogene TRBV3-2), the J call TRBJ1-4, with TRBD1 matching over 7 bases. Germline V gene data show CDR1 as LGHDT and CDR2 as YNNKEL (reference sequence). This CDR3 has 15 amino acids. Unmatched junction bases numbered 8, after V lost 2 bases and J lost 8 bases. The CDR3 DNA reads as TGTGCCAGCAGCCAACCTACAGGGGCCGGGGAAAAACTGTTTTTT. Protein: CASSQPTGAGEKLFF.

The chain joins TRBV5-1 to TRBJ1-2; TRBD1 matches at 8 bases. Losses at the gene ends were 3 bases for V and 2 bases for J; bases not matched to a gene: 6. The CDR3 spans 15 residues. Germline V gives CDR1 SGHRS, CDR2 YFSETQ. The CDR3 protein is CASSSSGQGNYGYTF. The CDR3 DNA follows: TGCGCCAGCAGCTCCTCCGGACAGGGCAACTATGGCTACACCTTC.

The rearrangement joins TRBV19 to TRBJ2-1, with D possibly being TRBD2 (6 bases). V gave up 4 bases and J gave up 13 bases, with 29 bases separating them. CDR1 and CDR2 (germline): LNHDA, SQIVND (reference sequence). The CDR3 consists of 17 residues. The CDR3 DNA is TGTGCCAGTAGTAGGGACTCCGGGACCCGCTTCTACCCTATACAGTTCTTC. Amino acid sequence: CASSRDSGTRFYPIQFF. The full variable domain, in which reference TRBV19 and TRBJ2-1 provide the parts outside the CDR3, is DGGITQSPKYLFRKEGQNVTLSCEQNLNHDAMYWYRQDPGQGLRLIYYSQIVNDFQKGDIAEGYSVSREKKESFPLTVTSAQKNPTAFYLCASSRDSGTRFYPIQFFGPGTRLTVL.

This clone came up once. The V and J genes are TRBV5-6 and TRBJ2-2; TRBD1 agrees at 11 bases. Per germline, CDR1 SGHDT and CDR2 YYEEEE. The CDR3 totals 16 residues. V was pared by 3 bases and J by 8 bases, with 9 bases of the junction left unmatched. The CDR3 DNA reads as TGTGCCAGCAGCTCGTCCGGGACAGGGGGAGTAGGGGAGCTGTTTTTT. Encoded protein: CASSSSGTGGVGELFF.

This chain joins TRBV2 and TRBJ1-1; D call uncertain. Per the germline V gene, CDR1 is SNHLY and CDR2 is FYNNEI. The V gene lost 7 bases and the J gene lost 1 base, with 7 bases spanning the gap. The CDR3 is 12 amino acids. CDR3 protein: CASTPRNTEAFF. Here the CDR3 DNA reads TGTGCCAGCACTCCGCGGAACACTGAAGCTTTCTTT.

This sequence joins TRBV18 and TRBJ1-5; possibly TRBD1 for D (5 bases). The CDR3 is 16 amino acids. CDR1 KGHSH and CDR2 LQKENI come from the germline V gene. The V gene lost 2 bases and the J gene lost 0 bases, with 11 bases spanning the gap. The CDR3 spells CASSPYEDNSNQPQHF. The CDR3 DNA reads TGTGCCAGCTCACCATATGAGGACAATAGCAATCAGCCCCAGCATTTT.

In DNA form, the CDR3 reads TGTGCCAGCAACAGGGGGCACAATCAGCCCCAGCATTTT. This gives the protein CASNRGHNQPQHF. The rearrangement links TRBV12-3 or TRBV12-4 to TRBJ1-5; 9 bases are a match to TRBD1. Losses at the gene ends were 7 bases for V and 3 bases for J; bases not matched to a gene: 1. This CDR3 contains 13 residues.

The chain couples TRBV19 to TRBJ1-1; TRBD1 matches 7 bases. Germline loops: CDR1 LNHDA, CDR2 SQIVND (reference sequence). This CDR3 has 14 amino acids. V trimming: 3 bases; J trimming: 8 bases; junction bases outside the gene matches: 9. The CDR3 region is CASSIGQDRLEAFF. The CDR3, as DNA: TGTGCCAGTAGTATCGGACAGGACCGGCTCGAAGCTTTCTTT. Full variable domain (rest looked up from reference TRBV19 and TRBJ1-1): DGGITQSPKYLFRKEGQNVTLSCEQNLNHDAMYWYRQDPGQGLRLIYYSQIVNDFQKGDIAEGYSVSREKKESFPLTVTSAQKNPTAFYLCASSIGQDRLEAFFGQGTRLTVV.

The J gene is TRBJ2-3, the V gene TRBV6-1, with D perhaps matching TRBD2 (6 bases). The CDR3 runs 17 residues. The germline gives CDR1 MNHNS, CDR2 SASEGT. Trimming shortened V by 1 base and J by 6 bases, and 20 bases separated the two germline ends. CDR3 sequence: CASSEERGRTTSDTQYF. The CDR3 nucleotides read TGTGCCAGCAGTGAAGAGAGAGGGCGGACTACCTCCGATACGCAGTATTTT.

The chain's CDR3 is CASSKRDIGEETQYF. CDR3 in DNA: TGTGCCAGCAGTAAACGGGACATTGGAGAAGAGACCCAGTACTTC. The chain is built from TRBV6-5 and TRBJ2-5, with a weak D call TRBD1 (6 bases). The CDR3 is made up of 15 amino acids. Germline-derived CDR1 and CDR2 are MNHEY and SVGAGI. V shed 5 bases and J shed 3 bases, with 16 bases lying between them.

Here the CDR3 DNA reads TGTGCCAGCTCCGAACAAAAAGCGCTGAACACTGAAGCTTTCTTT. Encoded protein: CASSEQKALNTEAFF. The gene calls are TRBV21-1 and TRBJ1-1. TRBV21-1 is listed as a pseudogene. CDR3 length: 15 residues.

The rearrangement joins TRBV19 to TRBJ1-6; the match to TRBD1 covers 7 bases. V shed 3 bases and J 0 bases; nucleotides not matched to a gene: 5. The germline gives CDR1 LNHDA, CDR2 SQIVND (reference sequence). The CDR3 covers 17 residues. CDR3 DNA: TGTGCCAGTAGTATCGATGGGGACAGCTCCTATAATTCACCCCTCCACTTT. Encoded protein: CASSIDGDSSYNSPLHF.

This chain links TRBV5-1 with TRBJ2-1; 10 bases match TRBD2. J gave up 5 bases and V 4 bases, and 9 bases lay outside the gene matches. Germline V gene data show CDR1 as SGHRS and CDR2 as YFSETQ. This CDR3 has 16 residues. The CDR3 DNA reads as TGCGCCAGCAGCATCTTAGCGGGGGGTCGCGACAATGAGCAGTTCTTC. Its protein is CASSILAGGRDNEQFF.

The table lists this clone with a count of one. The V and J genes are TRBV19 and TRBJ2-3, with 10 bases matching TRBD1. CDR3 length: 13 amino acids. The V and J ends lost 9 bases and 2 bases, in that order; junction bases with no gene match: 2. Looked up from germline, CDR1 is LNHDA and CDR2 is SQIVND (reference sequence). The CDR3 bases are TGTGCCAGCGGGACAGGGGACACAGATACGCAGTATTTT. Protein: CASGTGDTDTQYF.

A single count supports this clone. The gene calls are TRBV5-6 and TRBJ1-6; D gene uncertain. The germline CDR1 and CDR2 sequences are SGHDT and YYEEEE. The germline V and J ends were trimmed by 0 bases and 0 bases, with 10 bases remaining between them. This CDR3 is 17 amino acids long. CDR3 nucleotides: TGTGCCAGCAGCTTGGATTTGGAGAGCTCCTATAATTCACCCCTCCACTTT. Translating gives CASSLDLESSYNSPLHF.

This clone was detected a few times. The CDR3 DNA reads as TGTGCCAGCAGCTCGGACAGCAATGAGCAGTTCTTC. This encodes CASSSDSNEQFF. The chain uses TRBV12-3 or TRBV12-4 and TRBJ2-1; weak D call: TRBD1 (6 bases). There are 12 residues in the CDR3. The V end lost 6 bases, the J end lost 6 bases, and 9 bases lay between the germline ends.

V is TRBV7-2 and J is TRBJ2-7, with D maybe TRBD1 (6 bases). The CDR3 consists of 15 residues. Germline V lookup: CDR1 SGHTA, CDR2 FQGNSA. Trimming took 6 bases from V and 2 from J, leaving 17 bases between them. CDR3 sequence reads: CASSTNRAGPYEQYF. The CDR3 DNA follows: TGTGCCAGCAGTACCAACAGGGCCGGCCCCTACGAGCAGTACTTC.

The chain's CDR3 is CASSRNSNSPLHF. The CDR3 coding sequence is TGTGCCAGCAGTAGGAACAGCAATTCACCCCTCCACTTT. The V and J genes are TRBV12-3 or TRBV12-4 and TRBJ1-6; D is uncertain. V was trimmed by 5 bases and J by 7 bases, leaving 9 bases between them. The CDR3 extends over 13 amino acids.

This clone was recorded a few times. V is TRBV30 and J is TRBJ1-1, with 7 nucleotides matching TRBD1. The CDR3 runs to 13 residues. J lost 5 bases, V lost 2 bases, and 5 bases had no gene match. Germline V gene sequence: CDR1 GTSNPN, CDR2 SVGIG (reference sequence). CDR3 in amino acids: CAWSQGVGTEAFF. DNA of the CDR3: TGTGCCTGGAGTCAGGGGGTCGGAACTGAAGCTTTCTTT.

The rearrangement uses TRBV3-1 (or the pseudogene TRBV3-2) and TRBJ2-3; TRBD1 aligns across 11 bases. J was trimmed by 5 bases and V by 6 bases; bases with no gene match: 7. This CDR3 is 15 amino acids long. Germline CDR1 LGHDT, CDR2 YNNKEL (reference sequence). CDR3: CASRPGQGAQDTQYF. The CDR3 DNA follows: TGTGCCAGCAGACCCGGACAGGGGGCGCAAGATACGCAGTATTTT.

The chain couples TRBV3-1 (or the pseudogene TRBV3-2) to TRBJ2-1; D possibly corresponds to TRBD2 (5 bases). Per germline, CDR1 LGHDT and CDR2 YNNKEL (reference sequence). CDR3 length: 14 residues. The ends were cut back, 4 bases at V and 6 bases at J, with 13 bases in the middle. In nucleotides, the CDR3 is TGTGCCAGCAGCCCCCAGCCGGGGTCCAATGAGCAGTTCTTC. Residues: CASSPQPGSNEQFF.